This entry concerns a single TCR beta chain. Its antigen is unknown. Germline CDR1 GTSNPN, CDR2 SVGIG (reference sequence). V shed 8 bases, J shed 8 bases, and the junction held 17 bases outside the gene matches. The CDR3 contains 16 residues. The sample originates from a study of shared clonotypes between healthy human individuals. The method was immunoSEQ multiplex PCR; TCRdb's version includes in-frame clones alone and lacks a portion of them. The sample comprises 150,000 to 200,000 clones, approximately 95% of which are singletons, and 0.067% rests with the top ten. Overall study findings and caveats: On the whole, naive subsets had larger estimated richness than memory subsets had. Generation probabilities were higher for clonotypes shared across all four sorted-subset donors than for unshared ones.

This TCR came from a woman aged 25 to 39 in good health. The sequencing sample was made of naive CD4+ T cells sorted from blood. Subset: CD45RA+ positively selected. This rearrangement joins TRBV30 to TRBJ2-2, with 10 bases aligning to TRBD2. The CDR3: CAGGPGLAPLEGELFF. The CDR3 bases are TGTGCCGGCGGTCCGGGACTAGCGCCACTTGAAGGGGAGCTGTTTTTT.